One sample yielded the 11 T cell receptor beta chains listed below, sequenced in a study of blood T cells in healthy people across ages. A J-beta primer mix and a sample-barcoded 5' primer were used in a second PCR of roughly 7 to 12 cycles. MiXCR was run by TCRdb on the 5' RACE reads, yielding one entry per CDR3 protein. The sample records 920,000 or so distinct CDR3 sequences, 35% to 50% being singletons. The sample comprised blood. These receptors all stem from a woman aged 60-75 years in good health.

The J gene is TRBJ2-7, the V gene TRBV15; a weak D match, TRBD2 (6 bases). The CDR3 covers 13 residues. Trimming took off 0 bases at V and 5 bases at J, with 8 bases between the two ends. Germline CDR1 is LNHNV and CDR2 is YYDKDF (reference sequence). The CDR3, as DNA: TGTGCCACCAGCAGAGAGGAGGGGAACGAGCAGTACTTC. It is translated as CATSREEGNEQYF.

CDR3 nucleotides: TGTGCCAGCAGCGTACAGGGCGCTGGCTACACCTTC. Translating gives CASSVQGAGYTF. The chain joins TRBV9 to TRBJ1-2; tentative D call: TRBD1 (5 bases). V was cut by 1 base and J by 7 bases, with 8 bases left in between. Germline CDR1 and CDR2: SGDLS and YYNGEE. This CDR3 spans 12 amino acids.

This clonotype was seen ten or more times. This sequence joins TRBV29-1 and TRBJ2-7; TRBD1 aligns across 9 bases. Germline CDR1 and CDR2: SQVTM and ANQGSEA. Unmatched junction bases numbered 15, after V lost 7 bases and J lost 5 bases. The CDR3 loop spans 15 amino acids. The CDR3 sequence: CSAGRLGQGRHEQYF. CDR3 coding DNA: TGCAGCGCTGGGCGGTTGGGACAGGGAAGACACGAGCAGTACTTC.

The CDR3 region is CSVEDVFFTDTQYF. The CDR3 DNA reads TGCAGCGTTGAAGATGTGTTCTTCACAGATACGCAGTATTTT. This sequence joins TRBV29-1 and TRBJ2-3, with D hard to call. CDR1 is SQVTM and CDR2 is ANQGSEA in the germline V gene. The CDR3 totals 14 residues. Trimming removed 0 bases at V and 2 bases at J, with 9 bases between.

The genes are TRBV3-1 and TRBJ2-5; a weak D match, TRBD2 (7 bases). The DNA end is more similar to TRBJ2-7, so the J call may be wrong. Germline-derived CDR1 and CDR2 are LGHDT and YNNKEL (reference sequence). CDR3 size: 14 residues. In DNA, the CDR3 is TGTGCCAGCAGCCAAGTTGCGGGGGCGTCCGAGCAGTACTTC. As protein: CASSQVAGASEQYF.

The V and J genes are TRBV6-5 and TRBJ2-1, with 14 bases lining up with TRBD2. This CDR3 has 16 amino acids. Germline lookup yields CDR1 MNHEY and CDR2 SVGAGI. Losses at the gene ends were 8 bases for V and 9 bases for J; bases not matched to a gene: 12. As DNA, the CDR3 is TGTGCCAGCCGGAGACTAGCGGGAGGGCCCGTAGGTGAGCAGTTCTTC. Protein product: CASRRLAGGPVGEQFF.

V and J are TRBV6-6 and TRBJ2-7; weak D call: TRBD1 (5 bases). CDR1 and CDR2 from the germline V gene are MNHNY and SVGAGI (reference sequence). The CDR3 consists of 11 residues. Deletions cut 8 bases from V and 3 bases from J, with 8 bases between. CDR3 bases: TGTGCCAGCGACCAGGGCTACGAGCAGTACTTC. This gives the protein CASDQGYEQYF.

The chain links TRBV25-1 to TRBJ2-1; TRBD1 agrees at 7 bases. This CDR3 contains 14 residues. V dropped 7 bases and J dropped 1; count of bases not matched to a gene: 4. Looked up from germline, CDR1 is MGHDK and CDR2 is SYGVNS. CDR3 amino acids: CASNPTGSYNEQFF. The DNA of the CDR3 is TGTGCCAGCAACCCGACAGGGTCCTACAATGAGCAGTTCTTC.

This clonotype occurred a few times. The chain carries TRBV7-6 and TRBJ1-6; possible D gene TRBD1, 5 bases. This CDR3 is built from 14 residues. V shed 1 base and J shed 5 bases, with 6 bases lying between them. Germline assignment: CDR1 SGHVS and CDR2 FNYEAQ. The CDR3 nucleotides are TGTGCCAGCAGCTTAGGGGACGATAATTCACCCCTCCACTTT. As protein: CASSLGDDNSPLHF.

CDR3 sequence (DNA): TGCAGTGTCAGGGGGGTCGCCTACGAGCAGTACTTC. As protein: CSVRGVAYEQYF. The chain uses TRBV20-1 and TRBJ2-7, with a tentative D call TRBD1 (7 bases). CDR3 length: 12 amino acids. The germline V gene encodes CDR1 DFQATT and CDR2 SNEGSKA (reference sequence). Trimming removed 7 bases at V and 2 bases at J, with 12 bases between.

The CDR3 region is CASIQLTSGFGELFF. CDR3 DNA sequence: TGTGCCAGCATCCAATTGACTAGCGGATTCGGGGAGCTGTTTTTT. V and J are TRBV5-5 and TRBJ2-2; 9 nucleotides align to TRBD2. Germline CDR1 SGHKS, CDR2 YYEKEE (reference sequence). The CDR3 extends over 15 amino acids. V lost 6 bases to trimming and J lost 7 bases; unmatched junction nucleotides: 10. Drawing the rest from reference TRBV5-5 and TRBJ2-2, the complete variable domain is DAGVTQSPTHLIKTRGQQVTLRCSPISGHKSVSWYQQVLGQGPQFIFQYYEKEERGRGNFPDRFSARQFPNYSSELNVNALLLGDSALYLCASIQLTSGFGELFFGEGSRLTVL.